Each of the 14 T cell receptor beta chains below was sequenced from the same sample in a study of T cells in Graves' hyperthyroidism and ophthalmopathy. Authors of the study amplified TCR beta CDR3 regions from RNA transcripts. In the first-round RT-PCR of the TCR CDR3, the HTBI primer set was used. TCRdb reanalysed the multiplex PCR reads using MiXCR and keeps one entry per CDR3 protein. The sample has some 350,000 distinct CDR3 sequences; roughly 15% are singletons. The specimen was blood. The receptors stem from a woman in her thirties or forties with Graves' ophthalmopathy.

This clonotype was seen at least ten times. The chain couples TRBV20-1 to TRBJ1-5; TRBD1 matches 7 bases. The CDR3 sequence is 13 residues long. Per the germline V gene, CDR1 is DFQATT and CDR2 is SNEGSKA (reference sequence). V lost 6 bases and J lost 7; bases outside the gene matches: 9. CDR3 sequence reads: CSAWKQGSQPQHF. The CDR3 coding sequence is TGCAGTGCCTGGAAACAGGGGTCGCAGCCCCAGCATTTT.

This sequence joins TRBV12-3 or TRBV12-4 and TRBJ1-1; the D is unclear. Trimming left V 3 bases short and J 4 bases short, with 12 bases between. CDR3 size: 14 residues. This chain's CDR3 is CASSFLGRITEAFF. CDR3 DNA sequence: TGTGCCAGCAGTTTTTTGGGCCGAATCACTGAAGCTTTCTTT.

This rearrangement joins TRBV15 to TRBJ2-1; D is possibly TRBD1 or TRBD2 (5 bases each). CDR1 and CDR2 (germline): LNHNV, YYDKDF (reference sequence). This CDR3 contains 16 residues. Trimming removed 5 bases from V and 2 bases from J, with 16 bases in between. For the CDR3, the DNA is TGTGCCACCAGCTGGATCCCGGGACCGCCCTACAATGAGCAGTTCTTC. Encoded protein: CATSWIPGPPYNEQFF. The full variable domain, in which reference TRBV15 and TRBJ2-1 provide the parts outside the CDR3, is DAMVIQNPRYQVTQFGKPVTLSCSQTLNHNVMYWYQQKSSQAPKLLFHYYDKDFNNEADTPDNFQSRRPNTSFCFLDIRSPGLGDTAMYLCATSWIPGPPYNEQFFGPGTRLTVL.

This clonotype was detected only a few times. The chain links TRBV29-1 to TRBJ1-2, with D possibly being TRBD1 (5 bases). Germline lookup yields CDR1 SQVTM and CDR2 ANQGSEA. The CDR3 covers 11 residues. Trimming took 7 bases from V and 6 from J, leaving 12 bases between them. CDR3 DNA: TGCAGCGCTGACACGACAGATGGCTACACCTTC. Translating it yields CSADTTDGYTF.

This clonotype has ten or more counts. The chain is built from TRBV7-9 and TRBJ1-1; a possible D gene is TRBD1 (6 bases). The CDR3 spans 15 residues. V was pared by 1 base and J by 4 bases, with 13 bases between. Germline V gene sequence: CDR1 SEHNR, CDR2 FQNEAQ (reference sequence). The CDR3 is CASSLEQGNITEAFF. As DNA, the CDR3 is TGTGCCAGCAGCTTAGAACAGGGTAATATCACTGAAGCTTTCTTT.

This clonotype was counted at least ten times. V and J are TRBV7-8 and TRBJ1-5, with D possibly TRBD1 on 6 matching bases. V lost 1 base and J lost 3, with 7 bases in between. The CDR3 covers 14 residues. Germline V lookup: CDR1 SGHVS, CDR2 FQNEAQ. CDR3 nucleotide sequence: TGTGCCAGCAGCTTAGTGGGACACAATCAGCCCCAGCATTTT. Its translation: CASSLVGHNQPQHF.

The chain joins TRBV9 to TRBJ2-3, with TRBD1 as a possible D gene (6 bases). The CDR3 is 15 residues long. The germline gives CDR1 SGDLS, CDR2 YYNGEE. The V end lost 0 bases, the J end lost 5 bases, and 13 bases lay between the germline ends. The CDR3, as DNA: TGTGCCAGCAGCGTAGGTCCGAAACAGGGAGATACGCAGTATTTT. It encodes CASSVGPKQGDTQYF.

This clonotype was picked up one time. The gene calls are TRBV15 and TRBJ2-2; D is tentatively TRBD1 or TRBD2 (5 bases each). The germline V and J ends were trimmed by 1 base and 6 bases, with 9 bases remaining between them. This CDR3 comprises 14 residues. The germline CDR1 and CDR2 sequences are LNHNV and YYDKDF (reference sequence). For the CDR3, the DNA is TGTGCCACCAGCAGAGCCGGGGACGCCGGGGAGCTGTTTTTT. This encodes CATSRAGDAGELFF.

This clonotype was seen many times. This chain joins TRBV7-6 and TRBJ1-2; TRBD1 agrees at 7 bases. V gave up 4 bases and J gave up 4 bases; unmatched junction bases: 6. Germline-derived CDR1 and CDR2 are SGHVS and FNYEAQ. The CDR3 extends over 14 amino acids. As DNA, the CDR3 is TGTGCCAGCAGCTCAACGACAGGGACCTATGGCTACACCTTC. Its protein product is CASSSTTGTYGYTF.

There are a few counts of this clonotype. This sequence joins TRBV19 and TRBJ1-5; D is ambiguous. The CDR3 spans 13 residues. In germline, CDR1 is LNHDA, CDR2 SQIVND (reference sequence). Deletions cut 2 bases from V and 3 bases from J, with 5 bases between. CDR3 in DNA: TGTGCCAGTAGTATACAGTACAATCAGCCCCAGCATTTT. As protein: CASSIQYNQPQHF.

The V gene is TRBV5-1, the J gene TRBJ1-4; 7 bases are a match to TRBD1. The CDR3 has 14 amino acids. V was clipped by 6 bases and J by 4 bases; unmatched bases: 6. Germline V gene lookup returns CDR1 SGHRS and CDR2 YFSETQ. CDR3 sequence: CASNPGQNNEKLFF. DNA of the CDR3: TGCGCCAGCAACCCGGGACAGAATAATGAAAAACTGTTTTTT.

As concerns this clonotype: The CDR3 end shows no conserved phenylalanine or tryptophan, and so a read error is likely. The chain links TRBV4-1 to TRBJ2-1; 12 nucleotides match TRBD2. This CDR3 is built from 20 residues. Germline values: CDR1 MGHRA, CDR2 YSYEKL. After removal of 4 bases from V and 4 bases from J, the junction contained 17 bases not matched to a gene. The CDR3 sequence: CASSPSGRASGRVGYNEQFS. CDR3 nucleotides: TGCGCCAGCAGCCCGTCCGGGAGGGCTAGCGGGAGGGTTGGATACAATGAGCAGTTCTCC.

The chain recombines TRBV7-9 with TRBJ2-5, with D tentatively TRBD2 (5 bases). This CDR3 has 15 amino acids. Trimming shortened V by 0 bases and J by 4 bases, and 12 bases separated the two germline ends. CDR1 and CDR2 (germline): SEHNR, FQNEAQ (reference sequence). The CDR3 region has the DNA TGTGCCAGCAGCTTAGCAGGCAGGAGGATAGAGACCCAGTACTTC. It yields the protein CASSLAGRRIETQYF. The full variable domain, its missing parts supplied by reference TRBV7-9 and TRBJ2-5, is DTGVSQNPRHKITKRGQNVTFRCDPISEHNRLYWYRQTLGQGPEFLTYFQNEAQLEKSRLLSDRFSAERPKGSFSTLEIQRTEQGDSAMYLCASSLAGRRIETQYFGPGTRLLVL.

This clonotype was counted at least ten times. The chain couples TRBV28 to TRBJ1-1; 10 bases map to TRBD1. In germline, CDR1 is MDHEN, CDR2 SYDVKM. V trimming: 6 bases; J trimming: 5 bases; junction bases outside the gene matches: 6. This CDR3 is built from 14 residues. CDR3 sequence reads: CASREGQGRTEAFF. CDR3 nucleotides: TGTGCCAGCAGGGAGGGACAGGGGCGGACTGAAGCTTTCTTT.